A selection of T cell receptor beta chains follows, all from one sample in a study of T cell repertoires in cytomegalovirus infection. TCRdb recomputed calls from the reads with MiXCR, one row per CDR3 protein. The sample holds 900,000 to 950,000 distinct CDR3 sequences, about 33% seen once. These TCRs' antigens remain unknown. Sequencing used cultured CD8+ T cells from PBMCs, obtained from culture after CMV antigen stimulation. The receptors stem from a human donor in good health (CMV status not recorded). Some clones in this sample may be carry-over from other donors' samples. Both conserved end residues are part of each CDR3. The order of the fields is V gene, clone size, D gene, J gene, CDR3 protein, CDR3 DNA. The D gene is left open where the match is weak. Clone size is shown for a subset of rows, as once, few, many or a class of expanded clone.

v_gene: TRBV6-1
abundance: -
d_gene: -
j_gene: TRBJ2-3
CDR3aa: CASLRGGLITDTQYF
CDR3nt: TGTGCCTCCTTGAGGGGGGGGCTCATCACAGATACGCAGTATTTT

v_gene: TRBV7-6
abundance: few
d_gene: -
j_gene: TRBJ2-5
CDR3aa: CASSPTEDGGTQYF
CDR3nt: TGTGCCAGCAGCCCGACTGAGGATGGGGGGACCCAGTACTTC

v_gene: TRBV6-6
abundance: once
d_gene: -
j_gene: TRBJ1-1
CDR3aa: CASSQHPTGRQMNTEAFF
CDR3nt: TGTGCCAGCAGTCAACATCCAACAGGCCGGCAAATGAACACTGAAGCTTTCTTT

v_gene: TRBV11-2
abundance: -
d_gene: TRBD1
j_gene: TRBJ2-5
CDR3aa: CATSSGGRQTQYF
CDR3nt: TGTGCCACTTCCTCAGGGGGTCGCCAGACCCAGTACTTC

v_gene: TRBV7-2
abundance: many
d_gene: -
j_gene: TRBJ1-5
CDR3aa: CASSLAGGPVNNQPQHF
CDR3nt: TGTGCCAGCAGCTTAGCGGGAGGGCCGGTAAACAATCAGCCCCAGCATTTT

v_gene: TRBV19
abundance: few
d_gene: -
j_gene: TRBJ2-3
CDR3aa: CASSIRSRVHSTDTQYF
CDR3nt: TGTGCCAGTAGTATACGTTCGCGAGTACATAGCACAGATACGCAGTATTTT

v_gene: TRBV19
abundance: -
d_gene: TRBD1
j_gene: TRBJ1-1
CDR3aa: CASSISTGGGEAFF
CDR3nt: TGTGCCAGTAGTATATCCACAGGGGGCGGTGAAGCTTTCTTT

v_gene: TRBV18
abundance: few
d_gene: -
j_gene: TRBJ1-1
CDR3aa: CASSPGAGHEAFF
CDR3nt: TGTGCCAGCTCACCGGGGGCAGGGCATGAAGCTTTCTTT

v_gene: TRBV15
abundance: -
d_gene: TRBD2
j_gene: TRBJ2-3
CDR3aa: CATSRAPGGPSTDTQYF
CDR3nt: TGTGCCACCAGCAGGGCCCCGGGGGGGCCGAGCACAGATACGCAGTATTTT

v_gene: TRBV7-4
abundance: -
d_gene: -
j_gene: TRBJ2-1
CDR3aa: CASTLNQGNEQFF
CDR3nt: TGTGCCAGCACTCTTAACCAGGGCAATGAGCAGTTCTTC

v_gene: TRBV4-1
abundance: once
d_gene: TRBD1
j_gene: TRBJ1-4
CDR3aa: CASSQGTGRVEKLFF
CDR3nt: TGCGCCAGCAGCCAAGGGACAGGAAGAGTAGAAAAACTGTTTTTT